This paragraph covers one T cell receptor (beta chain) sequence. This sample is drawn from a study of T-cell reconstitution after alpha-beta-depleted transplantation in children. The library targeted TCRbeta and was prepared with unique molecular identifiers. TCRdb recomputed calls from the PCR reads with MiXCR, one row per CDR3 protein. The sample lists 360,000 or so distinct CDR3 sequences; over 20% were seen once. The receptor was isolated from a human donor who donated a stem cell graft to a child with acute myeloid leukemia. This sample comprised PBMCs from the stem cell graft donor, obtained from the stem cell graft.

The CDR3 nucleotides are TGTGCCAGCAGTTGGACAGTGAGCAATCAGCCCCAGCATTTT. This codes for CASSWTVSNQPQHF. The V and J genes are TRBV12-3 or TRBV12-4 and TRBJ1-5, with a tentative D call TRBD1 (6 bases). The V gene lost 4 bases and the J gene lost 1 base, with 8 bases spanning the gap. The CDR3 covers 14 residues.